This section outlines one T cell receptor (beta chain) sequence together with its context. With 4 bases removed from V and 15 bases from J, the gap between germline ends came to 13 bases. Germline V CDR1 and CDR2: LGHDT, YNNKEL (reference sequence). The length of the CDR3 is 11 residues. The data derive from a study of prognosis after radiotherapy for stage I lung cancer. The wider study: Ages of the approximately 13 men and 6 women ranged roughly 53 to 85 years, median 74.5. Distant metastasis occurred in a few patients at a median of approximately seven months after radiotherapy, while 15 showed no significant progression.

Genomic DNA served as the source from which two-round multiplex PCR generated TCR beta CDR3 amplicons. Primers specific to each TRBV and TRBJ gene were used in first-round PCR. TCRdb ran MiXCR on the multiplex PCR reads and lists one entry per CDR3 protein. The sample lists more than 15,000 distinct CDR3 sequences, about a third occurring once. The rearrangement links TRBV3-1 to TRBJ2-1; unclear D gene. This TCR derives from a donor over 45 with non-small cell lung cancer. The source was PBMCs, collected before or after stereotactic body radiation therapy (not recorded which). The chain's CDR3 is CASSLINVRFF. Here the CDR3 DNA reads TGTGCCAGCAGCCTTATAAATGTGCGGTTCTTC.